The 17 T cell receptor beta chains below come from one sample, sequenced in a study of early T cells in non-severe SARS-CoV-2 infection. MiXCR, run by TCRdb on the 5' RACE reads, gives a single entry per CDR3 protein. This table has around 100,000 distinct CDR3 sequences, around 12% appearing once. The sequenced sample consisted of whole blood. The receptor set was obtained from an adult who was a healthcare worker with PCR-confirmed SARS-CoV-2 infection or an uninfected control (not recorded which).

This clonotype was seen at least ten times. The chain carries TRBV24-1 and TRBJ2-3, with a tentative D call TRBD2 (5 bases). CDR1 and CDR2 (germline): KGHDR, SFDVKD. Trimming stripped 3 bases from V and 2 bases from J, with 14 bases between. CDR3 length equals 16 residues. As DNA, the CDR3 is TGTGCCACCAGTGATGCAGGACGGGGAAACACAGATACGCAGTATTTT. Translated: CATSDAGRGNTDTQYF.

This clonotype was seen more than once but under ten times. V is TRBV5-1 and J is TRBJ2-2; D may match TRBD1 or TRBD2 (5 bases each). The V gene lost 0 bases and the J gene lost 3 bases, with 9 bases spanning the gap. Germline assignment: CDR1 SGHRS and CDR2 YFSETQ. The CDR3 contains 15 residues. The CDR3 sequence is CASSLEGRDTGELFF. The CDR3 DNA reads as TGCGCCAGCAGCTTGGAGGGGCGGGACACCGGGGAGCTGTTTTTT.

This clonotype has just a few counts. V usage is TRBV9 and J usage is TRBJ2-2; the D gene could be TRBD1 or TRBD2 (5 bases each). V lost 4 bases and J 6 bases, leaving 10 bases between the germline ends. CDR3 length: 13 amino acids. Germline V gene data show CDR1 as SGDLS and CDR2 as YYNGEE. The CDR3 reads CASSPRGAGELFF. As DNA, the CDR3 is TGTGCCAGCAGCCCACGAGGGGCCGGGGAGCTGTTTTTT.

This clonotype was recorded a few times. This chain joins TRBV10-3 and TRBJ2-7; D call uncertain. Germline V gene sequence: CDR1 ENHRY, CDR2 SYGVKD. CDR3 length: 13 residues. The V gene lost 8 bases and the J gene lost 0 bases, with 11 bases spanning the gap. The CDR3, as DNA: TGTGCCATCGCCCCAGCTCTCTCCTACGAGCAGTACTTC. It translates to CAIAPALSYEQYF.

This clonotype was detected only a few times. V gene TRBV4-1 combines with J gene TRBJ1-5; D is undetermined. The CDR3 has 15 amino acids. Germline V gene lookup returns CDR1 MGHRA and CDR2 YSYEKL. The germline V and J ends were trimmed by 2 bases and 2 bases, with 10 bases remaining between them. The CDR3 spells CASSQIGVGNQPQHF. DNA for the CDR3: TGCGCCAGCAGCCAAATTGGAGTCGGCAATCAGCCCCAGCATTTT.

Comment on this clonotype: This may arise from a read error, as a much more abundant clone is one base away. The CDR3 region is CATSDGTSGILDEQFF. Written as DNA, the CDR3 is TGTGCCACCAGTGATGGGACTAGCGGGATTCTCGATGAGCAGTTCTTC. The genes are TRBV24-1 and TRBJ2-1; TRBD2 aligns across 13 bases. This CDR3 has 16 amino acids. The V segment lost 3 bases and the J segment 8 bases; nucleotides outside the gene matches: 6. Per germline, CDR1 KGHDR and CDR2 SFDVKD.

The genes are TRBV5-1 and TRBJ2-7; D tentatively fits TRBD1 or TRBD2 (5 bases each). The V end was cut by 0 bases, the J end by 3 bases, with 10 bases between. The CDR3 is 14 residues long. Per the germline V gene, CDR1 is SGHRS and CDR2 is YFSETQ. The chain's CDR3 is CASSLEGTGYEQYF. The CDR3 bases are TGCGCCAGCAGCTTGGAGGGGACGGGCTACGAGCAGTACTTC.

The gene calls are TRBV7-9 and TRBJ1-5, with D unclear. Germline loops: CDR1 SEHNR, CDR2 FQNEAQ (reference sequence). Trimming left V 3 bases short and J 3 bases short, with 9 bases between. The CDR3 length is 14 residues. CDR3 protein: CASSFGGDNQPQHF. The CDR3 region has the DNA TGTGCCAGCAGCTTTGGCGGGGACAATCAGCCCCAGCATTTT.

Only a few counts were recorded for this clonotype. This sequence joins TRBV20-1 and TRBJ2-5; no definite D call. Germline assignment: CDR1 DFQATT and CDR2 SNEGSKA (reference sequence). V was trimmed by 1 base and J by 5 bases, leaving 5 bases between them. This CDR3 region has 11 residues. CDR3 protein: CSARVSETQYF. CDR3 nucleotides: TGCAGTGCTAGAGTTAGCGAGACCCAGTACTTC.

This clonotype was picked up a small number of times. The chain has TRBV18 and TRBJ2-7, with no clear D. Germline V gene data show CDR1 as KGHSH and CDR2 as LQKENI. The CDR3 totals 14 residues. Trimming pared 1 base from V and 6 bases from J, leaving 13 bases between. CDR3 sequence reads: CASSPLLICSEQYF. CDR3 DNA sequence: TGTGCCAGCTCACCACTCTTGATCTGCAGCGAGCAGTACTTC. Supplemented by reference TRBV18 and TRBJ2-7, the full variable domain reads NAGVMQNPRHLVRRRGQEARLRCSPMKGHSHVYWYRQLPEEGLKFMVYLQKENIIDESGMPKERFSAEFPKEGPSILRIQQVVRGDSAAYFCASSPLLICSEQYFGPGTRLTVT.

The V gene is TRBV24-1, the J gene TRBJ2-1; no clear D. Deletions cut 7 bases from V and 6 bases from J, with 12 bases between. Germline V gives CDR1 KGHDR, CDR2 SFDVKD. The CDR3 loop spans 13 amino acids. CDR3 bases: TGTGCCACCAGGAGGAACTCGGGCAATGAGCAGTTCTTC. It is translated as CATRRNSGNEQFF.

This clonotype was seen repeatedly, ten times or more. V gene TRBV12-3 or TRBV12-4 combines with J gene TRBJ2-7, with a possible D match to TRBD2 (6 bases). V was trimmed by 3 bases and J by 2 bases, leaving 11 bases between them. The CDR3 is made up of 14 amino acids. DNA for the CDR3: TGTGCCAGCAGTTTTTTCGGAGGGACCTACGAGCAGTACTTC. Protein product: CASSFFGGTYEQYF.

In this sample, this clonotype turned up a few times. The chain has TRBV7-3 and TRBJ2-3; weak D call: TRBD2 (5 bases). The germline V gene has CDR1 SGHTA and CDR2 FQGTGA. This CDR3 is built from 14 residues. The V end lost 1 base, the J end lost 4 bases, and 9 bases lay between the germline ends. The CDR3 bases are TGTGCCAGCAGCTTAATGGCGGGCGCAGATACGCAGTATTTT. Residues: CASSLMAGADTQYF.

CDR3 loop: CSASTGDYSNQPQHF. The CDR3 bases are TGCAGTGCTAGTACGGGGGACTACAGCAATCAGCCCCAGCATTTT. The rearrangement uses TRBV20-1 and TRBJ1-5; D may be TRBD1 (5 bases). Trimming removed 3 bases at V and 1 base at J, with 13 bases between. Per the germline V gene, CDR1 is DFQATT and CDR2 is SNEGSKA (reference sequence). There are 15 residues in the CDR3.

This clonotype was counted at least ten times. The V and J genes are TRBV11-2 and TRBJ2-1; D gene unclear. The V gene's germline CDR1 is SGHAT and CDR2 FQNNGV. V lost 3 bases, J lost 6 bases, and 9 bases lay in between. The CDR3 is 13 amino acids. CDR3 DNA: TGTGCCAGCAGCTTCTCCGGGCCCAATGAGCAGTTCTTC. Its protein is CASSFSGPNEQFF.

The chain couples TRBV7-9 to TRBJ1-6, with D unresolved. CDR1 is SEHNR, CDR2 FQNEAQ, per germline (reference sequence). Trimming removed 1 base from V and 7 bases from J, with 11 bases in between. The CDR3 sequence is 15 residues long. CDR3 region: CASSLGRTPNSPLHF. Here the CDR3 DNA reads TGTGCCAGCAGCTTAGGCAGGACCCCGAATTCACCCCTCCACTTT.

A few counts support this clonotype. This chain connects TRBV7-9 to TRBJ1-5; 7 bases line up with TRBD1. Looked up from germline, CDR1 is SEHNR and CDR2 is FQNEAQ (reference sequence). The V and J ends lost 5 bases and 11 bases, in that order; junction bases with no gene match: 6. The CDR3 contains 12 residues. CDR3 protein: CASSPEGAAQHF. CDR3 nucleotide sequence: TGTGCCAGCAGCCCCGAGGGGGCGGCCCAGCATTTT. The full variable domain, completed using reference TRBV7-9 and TRBJ1-5, is DTGVSQNPRHKITKRGQNVTFRCDPISEHNRLYWYRQTLGQGPEFLTYFQNEAQLEKSRLLSDRFSAERPKGSFSTLEIQRTEQGDSAMYLCASSPEGAAQHFGDGTRLSIL.